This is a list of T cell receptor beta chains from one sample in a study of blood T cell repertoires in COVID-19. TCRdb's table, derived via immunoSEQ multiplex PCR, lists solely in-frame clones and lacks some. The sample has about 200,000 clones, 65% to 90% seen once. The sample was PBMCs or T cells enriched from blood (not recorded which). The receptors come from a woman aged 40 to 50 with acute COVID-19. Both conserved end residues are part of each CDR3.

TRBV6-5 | CASSPGQTNYGYTF
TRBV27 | CASSLRGSTEAFF
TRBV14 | CASSQEQGLAGRYEQYF
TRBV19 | CASSIETGGTPGELFF
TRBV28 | CASSGARGQPQHF
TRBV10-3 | CAISEVAAYEQYF
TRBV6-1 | CASSELGLAGGPGTGELFF
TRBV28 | CASSPSGQGMNNEQFF
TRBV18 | CASSPSEGLGALYEQFF
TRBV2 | CASRVDSVTGELFF
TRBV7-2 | CASSPGGSNTGELFF
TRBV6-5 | CASSKAGGVYEQYF
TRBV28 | CASSLGGIDAGELFF
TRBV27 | CASGRQVPDKLFF
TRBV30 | CAWSFWNTEAFF
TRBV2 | CASSDPDSYGYTF
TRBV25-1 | CASSRLAGGIRGGDTQYF
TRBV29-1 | CSTGPLGSYGYTF
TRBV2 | CASSLPRYGNQPQHF
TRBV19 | CASTPQRAGNQPQHF
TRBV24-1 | CATSDEPGGQPQHF
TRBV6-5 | CASSTGDYNSPLHF
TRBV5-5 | CASSLGTGDGNTIYF
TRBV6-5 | CASQSGDLSRTEAFF
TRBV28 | CASSARGAWERDYGYTF
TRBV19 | CARANTGGAGEKLFF
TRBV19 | CASSPLTGTGSNEQFF
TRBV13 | CATSLAGEGTDTQYF
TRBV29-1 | CSVADRGAPQHF
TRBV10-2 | CASSVTWGGNTEAFF
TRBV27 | CASSPGTGGSQPQHF
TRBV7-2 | CASSLAVTSVGELFF
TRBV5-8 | CASSRQGATGNTIYF
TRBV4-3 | CASSQDFSGTRVYNEQFF
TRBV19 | CASQGYGTDTQYF